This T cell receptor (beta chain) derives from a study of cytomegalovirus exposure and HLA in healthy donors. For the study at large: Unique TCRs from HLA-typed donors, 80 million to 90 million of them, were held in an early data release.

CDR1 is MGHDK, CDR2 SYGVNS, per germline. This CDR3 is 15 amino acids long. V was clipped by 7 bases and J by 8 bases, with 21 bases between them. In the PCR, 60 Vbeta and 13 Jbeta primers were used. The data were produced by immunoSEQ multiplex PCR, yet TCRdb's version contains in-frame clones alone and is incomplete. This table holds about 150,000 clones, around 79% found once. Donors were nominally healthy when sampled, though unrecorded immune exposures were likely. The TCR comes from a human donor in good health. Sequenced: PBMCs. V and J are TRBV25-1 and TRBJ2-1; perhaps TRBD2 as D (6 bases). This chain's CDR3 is CASTDSGRWVDEQFF. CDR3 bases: TGTGCCAGCACCGACTCAGGGAGGTGGGTCGATGAGCAGTTCTTC. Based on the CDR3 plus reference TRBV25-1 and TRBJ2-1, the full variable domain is EADIYQTPRYLVIGTGKKITLECSQTMGHDKMYWYQQDPGMELHLIHYSYGVNSTEKGDLSSESTVSRIRTEHFPLTLESARPSHTSQYLCASTDSGRWVDEQFFGPGTRLTVL.